Sequencing of this TCR beta chain was carried out in a study of immune heterogeneity within non-small cell lung tumors. Across the study: There was 1 tumor not otherwise specified, along with around eleven non-squamous carcinomas and a few squamous cell carcinomas. The study's findings and limits: Local tumor mutational burden, with an R of about 0.34, correlated moderately but significantly with local T-cell clonality. The repertoire of each individual patient held high-frequency T-cell receptor beta clonotypes that were largely distinct from those of other patients.

The authors amplified TCR beta CDR3 by multiplex PCR with 32 V and 13 J primers. One entry per CDR3 protein, called by TCRdb with MiXCR from the multiplex PCR reads. The table records about 21,000 distinct CDR3 sequences, around 28% of them present only once. The germline V and J ends were trimmed by 1 base and 0 bases, with 10 bases remaining between them. Germline V lookup: CDR1 SEHNR, CDR2 FQNEAQ (reference sequence). The CDR3 spans 16 residues. This clonotype was seen more than once but under ten times. As yet, its antigen is unknown. Bulk tumor genomic DNA, 500 to 750 ng per sample, was used as template. While surgery was under way, several biopsies spaced far apart were taken per primary tumor. With untreated, newly diagnosed non-small cell lung cancer, the patients went on to undergo curative surgery.

The source material was lung tumor tissue. The chain uses TRBV7-9 and TRBJ2-4; D uncertain. The receptor's source is a man aged 35 to 55 with non-small cell lung cancer. In nucleotides, the CDR3 is TGTGCCAGCAGCTTAGAAGGTATCTTAGCCAAAAACATTCAGTACTTC. Translation: CASSLEGILAKNIQYF.